A single sample gave rise to the 19 T cell receptor beta chains below, sequenced in a study of a mutant IDH1 vaccine in newly diagnosed glioma. The sample's time point: week 5, during vaccination. All doses held 300 ug of mutant IDH1 20-mer peptide, with topical imiquimod. Sequenced by immunoSEQ multiplex PCR; TCRdb stores in-frame clones only, minus some. The table shows 20,000 to 30,000 clones, with around 80% occurring only once. These receptors' targets are unknown. The sequencing used PBMCs, collected from a glioma patient whose treatment included an IDH1 peptide vaccine. Receptors originate from a man aged 35-49 years with glioma. Some clones in this sample may be carry-over from other donors' samples.

The chain has TRBV5-1 and TRBJ2-2; TRBD1 matches at 7 bases. The J segment lost 6 bases and the V segment lost 1 base, leaving 3 bases of the junction unmatched. The CDR3 runs 14 residues. The germline CDR1 and CDR2 sequences are SGHRS and YFSETQ. The chain's CDR3 is CASSLWQGAGELFF. In DNA, the CDR3 is TGCGCCAGCAGCTTGTGGCAGGGGGCCGGGGAGCTGTTTTTT.

The genes are TRBV2 and TRBJ1-5, with 7 bases matching TRBD1. V shed 1 base and J 6 bases; nucleotides not matched to a gene: 6. The CDR3 is 15 residues long. Per the germline V gene, CDR1 is SNHLY and CDR2 is FYNNEI. CDR3 coding DNA: TGTGCCAGCAGTGAAGGGCAGGGGGGCGGTCAGCCCCAGCATTTT. This sequence encodes CASSEGQGGGQPQHF.

The J gene is TRBJ2-5, the V gene TRBV2, with 8 bases fitting TRBD1. The length of the CDR3 is 12 residues. V gave up 10 bases and J gave up 5 bases; unmatched junction bases: 6. CDR1 and CDR2 from the germline V gene are SNHLY and FYNNEI. The CDR3 protein is CANGQGYETQYF. The CDR3 DNA follows: TGTGCCAACGGACAGGGCTACGAGACCCAGTACTTC. Looking up the rest from reference TRBV2 and TRBJ2-5 gives the full variable domain: EPEVTQTPSHQVTQMGQEVILRCVPISNHLYFYWYRQILGQKVEFLVSFYNNEISEKSEIFDDQFSVERPDGSNFTLKIRSTKLEDSAMYFCANGQGYETQYFGPGTRLLVL.

The chain links TRBV5-1 to TRBJ2-4, with 13 bases identical to TRBD2. V dropped 4 bases and J dropped 0; count of bases not matched to a gene: 10. The germline CDR1 and CDR2 sequences are SGHRS and YFSETQ. There are 19 residues in the CDR3. This CDR3 reads CASSPGTSGTSVAKNIQYF. CDR3 nucleotides: TGCGCCAGCAGCCCGGGGACTAGCGGGACGAGTGTAGCCAAAAACATTCAGTACTTC.

The V gene is TRBV27, the J gene TRBJ2-7; 14 bases align to TRBD2. V dropped 5 bases and J dropped 6; count of bases not matched to a gene: 18. CDR1 is MNHEY, CDR2 SMNVEV, per germline (reference sequence). CDR3 length equals 19 residues. CDR3 nucleotides: TGTGCCAGCAGTCCTCGGACTAGCGGGGGGCAGATCCGGAATTCCGAGCAGTACTTC. It is translated as CASSPRTSGGQIRNSEQYF.

In its sample, this clone was seen once. V usage is TRBV6-6 and J usage is TRBJ1-1; D unclear. CDR1 and CDR2 (germline): MNHNY, SVGAGI (reference sequence). V was shortened by 2 bases and J by 0 bases, with 4 bases between the two germline ends. The CDR3 consists of 13 residues. In DNA form, the CDR3 reads TGTGCCAGCAGTTACCGACTGAACACTGAAGCTTTCTTT. Its protein product is CASSYRLNTEAFF.

The chain carries TRBV7-2 and TRBJ2-7; D is uncertain. The germline V gene encodes CDR1 SGHTA and CDR2 FQGNSA. This CDR3 is built from 11 residues. Trimming cost V 5 bases and J 3 bases, with 5 bases left between them. CDR3 in DNA: TGTGCCAGCAGCCCGGACTACGAGCAGTACTTC. Encoded protein: CASSPDYEQYF.

The chain recombines TRBV10-3 with TRBJ2-2; TRBD1 or TRBD2 may be the D gene (6 bases each). Deletions cut 8 bases from V and 3 bases from J, with 13 bases between. CDR3 length: 14 residues. Per the germline V gene, CDR1 is ENHRY and CDR2 is SYGVKD. This CDR3 reads CAIPSGEDTGELFF. The CDR3, as DNA: TGTGCCATCCCCTCAGGGGAGGACACCGGGGAGCTGTTTTTT.

This rearrangement joins TRBV5-6 to TRBJ2-7; the match to TRBD1 covers 7 bases. Looked up from germline, CDR1 is SGHDT and CDR2 is YYEEEE. The trim removed 7 bases at V and 0 bases at J, leaving 19 bases unmatched. This CDR3 comprises 18 residues. The CDR3 protein is CASARGQFFFHSSYEQYF. In DNA form, the CDR3 reads TGTGCCAGCGCTAGGGGACAGTTTTTTTTTCACAGCTCCTACGAGCAGTACTTC.

CDR3 nucleotides: TGTGCCAGCATGCGTCAGGGGAATGAAAAACTGTTTTTT. Translated, it gives CASMRQGNEKLFF. This chain joins TRBV2 and TRBJ1-4, with D possibly being TRBD1 (6 bases). The germline V gene has CDR1 SNHLY and CDR2 FYNNEI. Trimming took 7 bases from V and 5 from J, leaving 11 bases between them. The CDR3 is made up of 13 amino acids.

The chain joins TRBV18 to TRBJ2-2; 8 bases map to TRBD1. The trim removed 5 bases at V and 7 bases at J, leaving 9 bases unmatched. This CDR3 is built from 15 residues. The V gene's germline CDR1 is KGHSH and CDR2 LQKENI. DNA of the CDR3: TGTGCCAGCTCAATGGCGGACAGGGTCGGCGGGGAGCTGTTTTTT. This sequence encodes CASSMADRVGGELFF.

The chain couples TRBV5-6 to TRBJ1-1, with D uncertain. Looked up from germline, CDR1 is SGHDT and CDR2 is YYEEEE. CDR3 length: 12 amino acids. V was shortened by 4 bases and J by 5 bases, with 9 bases between the two germline ends. The CDR3: CASSKTRTEAFF. The CDR3 bases are TGTGCCAGCAGCAAGACTCGGACTGAAGCTTTCTTT.

The rearrangement uses TRBV7-2 and TRBJ2-4; D unresolved. There are 13 residues in the CDR3. CDR1 and CDR2 (germline): SGHTA, FQGNSA. V was cut by 2 bases and J by 6 bases, with 8 bases left in between. DNA for the CDR3: TGTGCCAGCAGCTTATCAGCAGGAAACATTCAGTACTTC. The encoded protein is CASSLSAGNIQYF.

This sequence joins TRBV10-3 and TRBJ2-1; 7 bases fit TRBD2. V lost 3 bases to trimming and J lost 6 bases; unmatched junction nucleotides: 11. Per germline, CDR1 ENHRY and CDR2 SYGVKD. This CDR3 is built from 16 residues. CDR3 region: CAISDPGSGVTNEQFF. CDR3 nucleotides: TGTGCCATCAGTGACCCTGGCAGCGGGGTTACCAATGAGCAGTTCTTC.

The chain's CDR3 is CASSQEQGMNTEAFF. The CDR3 coding sequence is TGCGCCAGCAGCCAAGAACAGGGTATGAACACTGAAGCTTTCTTT. The rearrangement links TRBV4-1 to TRBJ1-1; D possibly corresponds to TRBD1 (6 bases). Germline V gene lookup returns CDR1 MGHRA and CDR2 YSYEKL. With 0 bases removed from V and 0 bases from J, the gap between germline ends came to 8 bases. The CDR3 loop spans 15 amino acids.

The gene calls are TRBV6-1 and TRBJ1-5; TRBD1 aligns across 7 bases. Unmatched junction bases numbered 12, after V lost 11 bases and J lost 2 bases. The CDR3 is 15 residues long. Looked up from germline, CDR1 is MNHNS and CDR2 is SASEGT. The CDR3: CAAGLRQGGNQPQHF. CDR3 coding DNA: TGTGCCGCAGGCCTGCGGCAGGGGGGCAATCAGCCCCAGCATTTT.

The rearrangement links TRBV12-5 to TRBJ2-2, with D possibly being TRBD1 (5 bases). Germline values: CDR1 LGHNT, CDR2 FRNRAP. V was trimmed by 1 base and J by 5 bases, leaving 17 bases between them. The CDR3 totals 17 residues. CDR3 in DNA: TGTGCTAGTGGTTTGGCCCGACTGACAGATTCAACCGGGGAGCTGTTTTTT. Residues: CASGLARLTDSTGELFF.

The chain employs TRBV11-3 and TRBJ2-1, with TRBD1 identical over 11 bases. CDR1 and CDR2 from the germline V gene are SGHNT and YENEEA. V shed 5 bases and J 7 bases; nucleotides not matched to a gene: 4. The CDR3 consists of 14 residues. CDR3 sequence (DNA): TGTGCCAGCAGCCCCCGGGACAGGGGGAATGAGCAGTTCTTC. Residues: CASSPRDRGNEQFF.

This chain uses TRBV7-8 with TRBJ2-1; D possibly corresponds to TRBD2 (7 bases). V lost 1 base and J lost 1, with 17 bases in between. Germline V lookup: CDR1 SGHVS, CDR2 FQNEAQ. This CDR3 region has 18 residues. CDR3 loop: CASSLDGRGARSYNEQFF. The CDR3 coding sequence is TGTGCCAGCAGCTTAGATGGGAGGGGGGCGCGATCCTACAATGAGCAGTTCTTC.